This TCR beta chain was found in a study of cytomegalovirus exposure and HLA in healthy donors. Regarding the study as a whole: Later work found most CMV-associated TCR beta chains apparently HLA-restricted.

The PCR made use of 60 Vbeta and 13 Jbeta primers. Sequencing used immunoSEQ multiplex PCR; TCRdb keeps in-frame clones, though not all of them. The repertoire holds 210,000 or so clones, with about 77% as singletons. There are a few counts of this clone. The antigen remains undetermined. Trimming at V came to 5 bases and at J to 5 bases, leaving 7 bases not matched to a gene. This CDR3 has 14 amino acids. Germline V gives CDR1 MNHEY, CDR2 SVGAGI. The source material was PBMCs. V gene TRBV6-5 combines with J gene TRBJ1-1; 8 nucleotides match TRBD1. The source of this sequence is a boy aged 10-17 years in good health and CMV-seronegative. This CDR3 is CASSRTGGLTEAFF. The CDR3 DNA is TGTGCCAGCAGTCGCACAGGGGGGTTGACTGAAGCTTTCTTT.